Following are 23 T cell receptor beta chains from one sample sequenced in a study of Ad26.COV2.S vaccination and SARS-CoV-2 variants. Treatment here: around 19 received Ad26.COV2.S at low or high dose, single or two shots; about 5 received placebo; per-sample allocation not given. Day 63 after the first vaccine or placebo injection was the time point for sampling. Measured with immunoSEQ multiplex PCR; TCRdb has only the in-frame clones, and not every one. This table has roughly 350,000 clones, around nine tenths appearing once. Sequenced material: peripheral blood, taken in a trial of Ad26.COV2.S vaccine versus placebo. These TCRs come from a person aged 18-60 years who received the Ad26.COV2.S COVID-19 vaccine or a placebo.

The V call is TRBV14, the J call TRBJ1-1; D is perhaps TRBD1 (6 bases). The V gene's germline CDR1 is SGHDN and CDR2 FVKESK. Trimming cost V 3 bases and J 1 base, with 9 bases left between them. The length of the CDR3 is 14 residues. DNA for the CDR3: TGTGCCAGCAGCCAGGGACACAGGAACACTGAAGCTTTCTTT. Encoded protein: CASSQGHRNTEAFF. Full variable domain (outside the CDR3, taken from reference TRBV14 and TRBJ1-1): EAGVTQFPSHSVIEKGQTVTLRCDPISGHDNLYWYRRVMGKEIKFLLHFVKESKQDESGMPNNRFLAERTGGTYSTLKVQPAELEDSGVYFCASSQGHRNTEAFFGQGTRLTVV.

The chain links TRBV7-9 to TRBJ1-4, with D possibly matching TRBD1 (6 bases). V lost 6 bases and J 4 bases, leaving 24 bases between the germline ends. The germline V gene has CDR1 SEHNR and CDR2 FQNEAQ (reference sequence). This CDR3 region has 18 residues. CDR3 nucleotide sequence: TGTGCCAGCAGGCCCACCCCCAGGGGTCCTTCGTATAATGAAAAACTGTTTTTT. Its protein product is CASRPTPRGPSYNEKLFF. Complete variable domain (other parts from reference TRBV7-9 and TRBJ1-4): DTGVSQNPRHKITKRGQNVTFRCDPISEHNRLYWYRQTLGQGPEFLTYFQNEAQLEKSRLLSDRFSAERPKGSFSTLEIQRTEQGDSAMYLCASRPTPRGPSYNEKLFFGSGTQLSVL.

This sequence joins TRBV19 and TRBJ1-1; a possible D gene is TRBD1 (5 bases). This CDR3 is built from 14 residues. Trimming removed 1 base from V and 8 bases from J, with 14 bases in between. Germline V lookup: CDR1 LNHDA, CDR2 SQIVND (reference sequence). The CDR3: CASSIGGTRPEAFF. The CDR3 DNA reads TGTGCCAGTAGTATAGGAGGGACTCGACCAGAAGCTTTCTTT. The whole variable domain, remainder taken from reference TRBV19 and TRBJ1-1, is DGGITQSPKYLFRKEGQNVTLSCEQNLNHDAMYWYRQDPGQGLRLIYYSQIVNDFQKGDIAEGYSVSREKKESFPLTVTSAQKNPTAFYLCASSIGGTRPEAFFGQGTRLTVV.

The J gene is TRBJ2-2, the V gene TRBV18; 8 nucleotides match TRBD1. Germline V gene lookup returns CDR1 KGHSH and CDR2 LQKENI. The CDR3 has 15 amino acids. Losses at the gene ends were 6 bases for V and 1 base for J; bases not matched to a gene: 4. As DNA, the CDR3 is TGTGCCAGCTCTCAGGACAGGGTGAACACCGGGGAGCTGTTTTTT. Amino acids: CASSQDRVNTGELFF.

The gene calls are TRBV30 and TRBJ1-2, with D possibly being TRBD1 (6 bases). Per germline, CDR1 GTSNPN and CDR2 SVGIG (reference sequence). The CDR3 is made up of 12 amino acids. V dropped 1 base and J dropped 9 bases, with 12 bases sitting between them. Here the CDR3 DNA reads TGTGCCTGGAGTGGCGGACAGAGGAGCTACACCTTC. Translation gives CAWSGGQRSYTF.

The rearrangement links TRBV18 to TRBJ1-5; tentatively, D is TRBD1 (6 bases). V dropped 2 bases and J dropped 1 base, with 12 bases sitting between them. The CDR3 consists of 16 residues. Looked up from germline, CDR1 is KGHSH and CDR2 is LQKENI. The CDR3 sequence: CASSPIRGASNQPQHF. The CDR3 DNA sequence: TGTGCCAGCTCACCAATCCGGGGGGCGAGCAATCAGCCCCAGCATTTT.

The CDR3 nucleotides are TGTGCCAGCTCTATTGTCAGGGGGGACACCTTTAGGGGCTACACCTTC. Its translation: CASSIVRGDTFRGYTF. This chain links TRBV2 with TRBJ1-2; TRBD1 matches 7 bases. Germline loops: CDR1 SNHLY, CDR2 FYNNEI. J was trimmed by 8 bases and V by 8 bases; bases with no gene match: 20. The CDR3 runs 16 residues.

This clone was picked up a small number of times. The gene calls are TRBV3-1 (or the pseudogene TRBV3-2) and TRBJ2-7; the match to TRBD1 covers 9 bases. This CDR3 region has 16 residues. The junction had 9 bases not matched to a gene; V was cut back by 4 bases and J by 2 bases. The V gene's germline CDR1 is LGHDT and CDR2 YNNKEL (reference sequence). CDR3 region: CASSPRGTGWAYEQYF. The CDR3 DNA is TGTGCCAGCAGCCCCCGAGGGACAGGGTGGGCCTACGAGCAGTACTTC.

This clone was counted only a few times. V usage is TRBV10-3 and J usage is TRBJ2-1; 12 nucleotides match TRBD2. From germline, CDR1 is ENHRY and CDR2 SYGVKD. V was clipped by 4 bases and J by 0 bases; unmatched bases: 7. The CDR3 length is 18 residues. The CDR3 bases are TGTGCCATCAGTGTCGGGACTAGCGGGTTCAGCTCCTACAATGAGCAGTTCTTC. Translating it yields CAISVGTSGFSSYNEQFF.

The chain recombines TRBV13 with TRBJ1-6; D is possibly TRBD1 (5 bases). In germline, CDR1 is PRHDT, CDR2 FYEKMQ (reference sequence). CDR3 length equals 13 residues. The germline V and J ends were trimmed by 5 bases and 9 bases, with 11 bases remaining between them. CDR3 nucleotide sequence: TGTGCCAGCAGCCCGGGACGTTCTTCACCCCTCCACTTT. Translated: CASSPGRSSPLHF.

The CDR3 bases are TGTGCCAGCAGTTACGCGCTTTTTAGGGGCGTGGACAGCTCCTACGAGCAGTACTTC. It yields the protein CASSYALFRGVDSSYEQYF. The rearrangement joins TRBV6-2 or TRBV6-3 to TRBJ2-7; D possibly corresponds to TRBD1 (6 bases). Trimming left V 2 bases short and J 0 bases short, with 23 bases between. This CDR3 region has 19 residues. Germline CDR1 and CDR2: MNHEY and SVGEGT.

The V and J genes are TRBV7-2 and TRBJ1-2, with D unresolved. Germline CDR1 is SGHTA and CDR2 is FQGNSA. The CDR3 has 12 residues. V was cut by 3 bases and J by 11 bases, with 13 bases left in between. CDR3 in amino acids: CASSFVGKSYTF. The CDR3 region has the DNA TGTGCCAGCAGCTTTGTAGGGAAATCGTACACCTTC.

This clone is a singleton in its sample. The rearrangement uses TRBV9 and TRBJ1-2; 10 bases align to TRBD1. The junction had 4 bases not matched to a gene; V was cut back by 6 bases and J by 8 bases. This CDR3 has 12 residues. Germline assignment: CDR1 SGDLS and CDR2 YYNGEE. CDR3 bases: TGTGCCAGCACCGGGGACAGGGGCGGCTACACCTTC. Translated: CASTGDRGGYTF. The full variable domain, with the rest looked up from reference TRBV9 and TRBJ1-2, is DSGVTQTPKHLITATGQRVTLRCSPRSGDLSVYWYQQSLDQGLQFLIQYYNGEERAKGNILERFSAQQFPDLHSELNLSSLELGDSALYFCASTGDRGGYTFGSGTRLTVV.

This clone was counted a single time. The CDR3 coding sequence is TGTGCCAGCAGTTATGAGTTTTGGGGGGGCAATCAGCCCCAGCATTTT. Translating it yields CASSYEFWGGNQPQHF. The V gene is TRBV6-6, the J gene TRBJ1-5; D is perhaps TRBD1 (5 bases). The CDR3 runs to 16 residues. Germline V gene sequence: CDR1 MNHNY, CDR2 SVGAGI (reference sequence). V shed 3 bases and J shed 2 bases, with 14 bases lying between them.

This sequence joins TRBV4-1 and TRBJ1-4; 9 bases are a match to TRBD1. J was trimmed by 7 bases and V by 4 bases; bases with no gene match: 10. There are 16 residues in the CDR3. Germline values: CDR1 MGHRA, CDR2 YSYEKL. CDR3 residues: CASSLRTGTGFEKLFF. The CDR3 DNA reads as TGCGCCAGCAGCCTTCGAACCGGGACAGGGTTTGAAAAACTGTTTTTT.

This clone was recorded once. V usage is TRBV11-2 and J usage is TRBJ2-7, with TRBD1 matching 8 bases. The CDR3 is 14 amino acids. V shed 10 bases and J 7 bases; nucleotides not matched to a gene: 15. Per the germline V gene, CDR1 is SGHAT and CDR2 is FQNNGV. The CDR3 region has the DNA TGTGCCACCTCGGACAGGGTCGGGATCGTGGAGCAGTACTTC. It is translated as CATSDRVGIVEQYF. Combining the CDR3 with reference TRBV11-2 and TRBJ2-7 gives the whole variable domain EAGVAQSPRYKIIEKRQSVAFWCNPISGHATLYWYQQILGQGPKLLIQFQNNGVVDDSQLPKDRFSAERLKGVDSTLKIQPAKLEDSAVYLCATSDRVGIVEQYFGPGTRLTVT.

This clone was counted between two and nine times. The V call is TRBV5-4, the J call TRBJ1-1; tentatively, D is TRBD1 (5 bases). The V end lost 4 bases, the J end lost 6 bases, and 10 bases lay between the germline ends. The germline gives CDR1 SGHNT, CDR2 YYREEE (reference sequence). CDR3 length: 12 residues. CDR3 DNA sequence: TGTGCCAGCAGCCCGAGAGGGGCTGAAGCTTTCTTT. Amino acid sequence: CASSPRGAEAFF.

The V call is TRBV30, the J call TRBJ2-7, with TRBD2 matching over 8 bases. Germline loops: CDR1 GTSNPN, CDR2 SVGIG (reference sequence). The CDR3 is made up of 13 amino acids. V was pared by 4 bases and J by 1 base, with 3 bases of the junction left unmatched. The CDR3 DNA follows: TGTGCCTGGAATGCGGGGGGTTCCTACGAGCAGTACTTC. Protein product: CAWNAGGSYEQYF.

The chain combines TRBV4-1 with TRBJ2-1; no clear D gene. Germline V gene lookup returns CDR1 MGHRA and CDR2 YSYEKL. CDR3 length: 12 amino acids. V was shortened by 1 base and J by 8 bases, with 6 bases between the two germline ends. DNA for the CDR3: TGCGCCAGCAGCCAAGTAGAAGATGAGCAGTTCTTC. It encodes CASSQVEDEQFF.

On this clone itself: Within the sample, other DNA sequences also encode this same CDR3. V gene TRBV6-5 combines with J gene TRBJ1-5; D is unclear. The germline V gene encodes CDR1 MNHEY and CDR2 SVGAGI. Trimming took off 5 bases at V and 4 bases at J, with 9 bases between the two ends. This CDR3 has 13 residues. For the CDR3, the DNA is TGTGCCAGCAGTAGGTCCGGAAATCAGCCCCAGCATTTT. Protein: CASSRSGNQPQHF.

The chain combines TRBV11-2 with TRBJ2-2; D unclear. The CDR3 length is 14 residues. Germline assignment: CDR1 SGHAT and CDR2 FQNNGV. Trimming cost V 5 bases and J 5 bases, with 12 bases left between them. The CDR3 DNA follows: TGTGCCAGCAGCCCACGTTTGGTGACCGGGGAGCTGTTTTTT. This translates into CASSPRLVTGELFF.

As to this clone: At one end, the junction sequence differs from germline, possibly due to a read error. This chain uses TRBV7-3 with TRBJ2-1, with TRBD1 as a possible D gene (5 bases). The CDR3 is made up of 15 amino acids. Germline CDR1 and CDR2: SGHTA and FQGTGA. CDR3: CASSLIQGPYNEQFF. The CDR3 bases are TGTGCAAGCAGCTTAATCCAGGGCCCTTACAATGAGCAGTTCTTC.

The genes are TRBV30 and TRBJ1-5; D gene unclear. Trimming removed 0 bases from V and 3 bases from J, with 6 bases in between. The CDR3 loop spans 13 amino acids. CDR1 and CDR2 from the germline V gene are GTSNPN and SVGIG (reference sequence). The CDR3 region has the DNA TGTGCCTGGAGTGTACGGGACAATCAGCCCCAGCATTTT. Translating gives CAWSVRDNQPQHF. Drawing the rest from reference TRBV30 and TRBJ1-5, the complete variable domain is SQTIHQWPATLVQPVGSPLSLECTVEGTSNPNLYWYRQAAGRGLQLLFYSVGIGQISSEVPQNLSASRPQDRQFILSSKKLLLSDSGFYLCAWSVRDNQPQHFGDGTRLSIL.